The entry below describes one T cell receptor beta chain. The germline V and J ends were trimmed by 0 bases and 5 bases, with 11 bases remaining between them. CDR3 length: 16 amino acids. Germline V gene sequence: CDR1 MGHRA, CDR2 YSYEKL. The data originate from a study of blood T cell repertoires in COVID-19. Clones were read by immunoSEQ multiplex PCR, and TCRdb kept only the in-frame ones, dropping some. The sample has about 100,000 clones, roughly 92% seen once. Sequenced sample: peripheral blood. The rearrangement links TRBV4-1 to TRBJ1-6; D is ambiguous. This clonotype was sampled from a man between 45 and 60 years old with active COVID-19. CDR3 sequence: CASSQDQVVNNSPLHF. The CDR3 bases are TGCGCCAGCAGCCAAGATCAGGTGGTGAATAATTCACCCCTCCACTTT.